The present entry profiles one TCR beta chain with its context. The record originates from a study of blood T cell repertoires in COVID-19. The CDR3 sequence is 15 residues long. Losses at the gene ends were 0 bases for V and 7 bases for J; bases not matched to a gene: 8. The V gene's germline CDR1 is MGHRA and CDR2 YSYEKL. TCRdb keeps only in-frame clones here, not all; method: immunoSEQ multiplex PCR. The data hold 110,000 to 150,000 clones, with approximately 90% observed a single time. What was sequenced was peripheral blood. The receptor's source is a woman aged 80 or over with acute or convalescent COVID-19. The chain joins TRBV4-1 to TRBJ1-2; 7 positions match TRBD1. The chain's CDR3 is CASSQDPLNRGGYTF. DNA of the CDR3: TGCGCCAGCAGCCAAGATCCACTCAACAGGGGTGGCTACACCTTC.